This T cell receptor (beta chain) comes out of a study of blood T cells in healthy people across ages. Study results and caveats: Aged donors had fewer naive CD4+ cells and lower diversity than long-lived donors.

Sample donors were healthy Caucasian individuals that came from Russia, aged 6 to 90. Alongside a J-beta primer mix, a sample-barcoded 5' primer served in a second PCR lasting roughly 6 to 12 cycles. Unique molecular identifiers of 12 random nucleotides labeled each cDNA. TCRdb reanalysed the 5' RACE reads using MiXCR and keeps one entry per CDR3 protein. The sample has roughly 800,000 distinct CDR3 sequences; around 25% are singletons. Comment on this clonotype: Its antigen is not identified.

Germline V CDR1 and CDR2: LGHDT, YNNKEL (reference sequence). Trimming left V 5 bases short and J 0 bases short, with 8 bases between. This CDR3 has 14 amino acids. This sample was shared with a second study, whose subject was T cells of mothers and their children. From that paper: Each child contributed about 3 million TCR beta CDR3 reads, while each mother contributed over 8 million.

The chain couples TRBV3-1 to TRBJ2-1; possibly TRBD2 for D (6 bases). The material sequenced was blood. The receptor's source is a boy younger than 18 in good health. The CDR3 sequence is CASSGGISYNEQFF. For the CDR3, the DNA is TGTGCCAGCAGCGGCGGGATCTCCTACAATGAGCAGTTCTTC.